A selection of T cell receptor beta chains follows, all from one sample in a study of blood T cell repertoires in COVID-19. The assay was immunoSEQ multiplex PCR, and TCRdb's table has in-frame clones only and misses some. This table holds under 300,000 clones, about nine tenths found once. The sample was PBMCs or T cells enriched from blood (not recorded which). The receptor set was obtained from a woman in her thirties or forties who had recovered from COVID-19. Both conserved end residues are part of each CDR3. The D gene is left open where the match is weak.

v_call: TRBV9
j_call: TRBJ2-3
d_call: -
cdr3_aa: CASSVLGTDTQYF
cdr3_nt: TGTGCCAGCAGCGTATTAGGCACAGATACGCAGTATTTT

v_call: TRBV5-8
j_call: TRBJ2-1
d_call: TRBD1
cdr3_aa: CASSPGQGNEQFF
cdr3_nt: TGTGCCAGCAGCCCGGGACAGGGCAATGAGCAGTTCTTC

v_call: TRBV11-2
j_call: TRBJ1-2
d_call: -
cdr3_aa: CASSLGGLSSHTF
cdr3_nt: TGTGCCAGCAGCTTAGGTGGTCTATCCTCCCACACCTTC

v_call: TRBV24-1
j_call: TRBJ1-2
d_call: TRBD1
cdr3_aa: CATSPTGGGGYTF
cdr3_nt: TGTGCCACCTCACCGACAGGGGGTGGTGGCTACACCTTC

v_call: TRBV29-1
j_call: TRBJ1-2
d_call: -
cdr3_aa: CSVDKGYYGYTF
cdr3_nt: TGCAGCGTTGACAAGGGGTACTATGGCTACACCTTC

v_call: TRBV5-1
j_call: TRBJ2-2
d_call: TRBD1
cdr3_aa: CASSLSTGAVTGELFF
cdr3_nt: TGCGCCAGCAGCTTATCGACAGGGGCCGTCACCGGGGAGCTGTTTTTT

v_call: TRBV5-1
j_call: TRBJ2-1
d_call: -
cdr3_aa: CASSLEVADYNEQFF
cdr3_nt: TGCGCCAGCAGCCTGGAGGTAGCGGATTACAATGAGCAGTTCTTC

v_call: TRBV5-1
j_call: TRBJ2-5
d_call: TRBD1
cdr3_aa: CASSRGQNLETQYF
cdr3_nt: TGCGCCAGCAGCCGGGGACAGAACCTAGAGACCCAGTACTTC

v_call: TRBV19
j_call: TRBJ1-2
d_call: TRBD1
cdr3_aa: CATRAQGKLGGYTF
cdr3_nt: TGTGCCACTAGGGCACAGGGGAAACTGGGAGGCTACACCTTC

v_call: TRBV2
j_call: TRBJ2-1
d_call: TRBD2
cdr3_aa: CASSGGTSGGEVQFF
cdr3_nt: TGTGCCAGCAGTGGTGGGACTAGCGGGGGGGAGGTGCAGTTCTTC

v_call: TRBV7-9
j_call: TRBJ2-7
d_call: TRBD1
cdr3_aa: CASSPLDRVRDEQYF
cdr3_nt: TGTGCCAGCAGCCCCCTGGACAGGGTCAGGGACGAGCAGTACTTC

v_call: TRBV11-2
j_call: TRBJ2-7
d_call: -
cdr3_aa: CASSTIDRRPYEQYF
cdr3_nt: TGTGCCAGCAGCACCATAGACAGGCGACCCTACGAGCAGTACTTC

v_call: TRBV19
j_call: TRBJ2-7
d_call: TRBD2
cdr3_aa: CASSIRLAGTDEQYF
cdr3_nt: TGTGCCAGTAGTATTCGACTAGCGGGAACGGACGAGCAGTACTTC

v_call: TRBV6-5
j_call: TRBJ1-2
d_call: -
cdr3_aa: CASSYSGPGGYTF
cdr3_nt: TGTGCCAGCAGTTACTCCGGGCCGGGAGGCTACACCTTC

v_call: TRBV7-3
j_call: TRBJ1-1
d_call: -
cdr3_aa: CASSAGWGMEAFF
cdr3_nt: TGTGCCAGCAGCGCGGGGTGGGGGATGGAAGCTTTCTTT